A selection of T cell receptor beta chains follows, all from one sample in a study of shared clonotypes between healthy human individuals. Sequencing was performed with immunoSEQ multiplex PCR; in TCRdb, only in-frame clones are kept and a portion is missing. The sample yields some 1,100,000 clones, approximately 80% seen once. Sequencing used memory CD4+ T cells from PBMCs. The receptor source for this set is a man in his late teens or twenties in good health. Some clones in this sample may be carry-over from other donors' samples. Each CDR3 is given with its conserved first and last residue. Each record gives: J gene, D gene, clone size, V gene, CDR3 DNA, CDR3 protein. A D gene is named only where the DNA matches it firmly. Some rows have no size entry. The others give once, few or many, or a class for an expanded clone.

TRBJ1-3	TRBD1	NA	TRBV7-3	TGTGCCAGCAGCCCCGGGACAGGTCCCCTCTCTGGAAACACCATATATTTT	CASSPGTGPLSGNTIYF
TRBJ2-3	NA	NA	TRBV4-2	TGTGCCAGCAACCAAGATCCCACTAGTAGCACAGATACGCAGTATTTT	CASNQDPTSSTDTQYF
TRBJ1-5	NA	NA	TRBV28	TGTGCCAGCACGAGAACCAGACCCCATCCCCAGCATTTT	CASTRTRPHPQHF
TRBJ2-7	NA	NA	TRBV18	TGTGCCAGCTCACGAGAACCCAACTACGAGCAGTACTTC	CASSREPNYEQYF
TRBJ1-2	NA	few	TRBV5-4	TGTGCCAGCAGCGGTGGGGGAATGGGCTACTATGGCTACACCTTC	CASSGGGMGYYGYTF
TRBJ2-1	NA	NA	TRBV19	TGTGCCAGTAGTATGGGACTCCTGGCCTACAATGAGCAGTTCTTC	CASSMGLLAYNEQFF
TRBJ2-7	TRBD2	NA	TRBV18	TGTGCCAGCTCACCACTCGGGAGGGGGAACAGCGACGAGCAGTACTTC	CASSPLGRGNSDEQYF
TRBJ1-1	NA	few	TRBV30	TGTGCCTGGAGTGTACGTAACACTGAAGCTTTCTTT	CAWSVRNTEAFF
TRBJ2-3	NA	NA	TRBV7-9	TGTGCCAGCAGCGAAACTAGCTTAGAAGATCGGACGCAGTATTTT	CASSETSLEDRTQYF
TRBJ2-7	NA	NA	TRBV5-4	TGTGCCAGCAGCCGAGACTGGGACGGGGCCTACGAGCAGTACTTC	CASSRDWDGAYEQYF
TRBJ2-7	NA	few	TRBV7-3	TGTGCCAGCAGCTTAGGGCTCTCCTACGAGCAGTACTTC	CASSLGLSYEQYF
TRBJ2-2	NA	NA	TRBV9	TGTGCCAGCAGCGTGTTGTCCGGGGGCACCGGGGAGCTGTTTTTT	CASSVLSGGTGELFF
TRBJ1-2	NA	NA	TRBV15	TGTGCCACCAGCAGACTGGGTACTAACTATGGCTACACCTTC	CATSRLGTNYGYTF
TRBJ2-5	NA	NA	TRBV11-2	TGTGCCAGCAGTTGGAGCTCCCAAGAGACCCAGTACTTC	CASSWSSQETQYF
TRBJ2-3	NA	NA	TRBV4-2	TGTGCCAGCAGCCAAGAGAGGGTAGCCCCGCAGGATACGCAGTATTTT	CASSQERVAPQDTQYF
TRBJ1-2	NA	NA	TRBV4-2	TGTGCCAGCAGCCAAGACCCCGCGGGAGGGGTGGGCTATGGCTACACCTTC	CASSQDPAGGVGYGYTF
TRBJ1-1	NA	NA	TRBV7-9	TGTGCCAGCAGCTTGGAGGGAGGTACTGAAGCTTTCTTT	CASSLEGGTEAFF
TRBJ1-5	TRBD1	NA	TRBV6-1	TGTGCCAGCGAGACAGGGTATAGCAATCAGCCCCAGCATTTT	CASETGYSNQPQHF
TRBJ1-4	TRBD1	NA	TRBV5-1	TGCGCCAGCAGCTTGGGGGACAGGGGACAGGAAAAACTGTTTTTT	CASSLGDRGQEKLFF
TRBJ1-4	TRBD1	NA	TRBV5-4	TGTGCCAGCAGCTTCGGGGGCCCAGGGGGCATGGCTAATGAAAAACTGTTTTTT	CASSFGGPGGMANEKLFF
TRBJ1-1	NA	NA	TRBV19	TGTGCCAGTAGCCGGAAGACAGACATGAACACTGAAGCTTTCTTT	CASSRKTDMNTEAFF
TRBJ1-5	NA	few	TRBV7-2	TGTGCCAGCAGTCTCTTCTATCAGCCCCAGCATTTT	CASSLFYQPQHF
TRBJ2-7	NA	few	TRBV18	TGTGCCAGCTCACCACAGGCGCTCCGTACCTACGAGCAGTACTTC	CASSPQALRTYEQYF
TRBJ1-5	NA	NA	TRBV19	TGTGCCAGTACCCTAGGAGGAGGTCCCAATCAGCCCCAGCATTTT	CASTLGGGPNQPQHF